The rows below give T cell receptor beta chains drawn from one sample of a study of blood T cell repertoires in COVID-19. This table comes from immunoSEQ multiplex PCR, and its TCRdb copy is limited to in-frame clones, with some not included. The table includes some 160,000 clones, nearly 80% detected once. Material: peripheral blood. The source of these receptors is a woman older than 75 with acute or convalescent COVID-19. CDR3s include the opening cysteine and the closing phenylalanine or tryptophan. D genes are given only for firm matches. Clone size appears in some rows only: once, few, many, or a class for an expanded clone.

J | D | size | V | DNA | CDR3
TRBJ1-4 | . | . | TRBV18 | TGTGCCAGCTCACCCCTCAAGCAGGCAACTAATGAAAAACTGTTTTTT | CASSPLKQATNEKLFF
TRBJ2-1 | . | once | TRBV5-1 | TGCGCCAGCAGCTTCGGGGAGCAGTACAATGAGCAGTTCTTC | CASSFGEQYNEQFF
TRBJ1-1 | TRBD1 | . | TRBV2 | TGTGCCAGCAGTGAAGGTTACAGGGGTGCTGAAGCTTTCTTT | CASSEGYRGAEAFF
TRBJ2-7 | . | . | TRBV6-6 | TGTGCCAGCAACCCGGGAACCTACGAGCAGTACTTC | CASNPGTYEQYF
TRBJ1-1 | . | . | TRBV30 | TGTGCCTGGAGTTGGGGGGGTCCTGAAGCTTTCTTT | CAWSWGGPEAFF
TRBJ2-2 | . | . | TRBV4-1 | TGCGCCAGCAGCCATGCCGTTCGCAGGGGCAAATTCAGGGAGCTGTTTTTT | CASSHAVRRGKFRELFF
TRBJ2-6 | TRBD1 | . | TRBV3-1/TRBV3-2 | TGTGCCAGCAGCCAAACGGACAGGTCCGCATACTCTGGGGCCAACGTCCTGACTTTC | CASSQTDRSAYSGANVLTF
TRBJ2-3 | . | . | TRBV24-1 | TGTGCCACCAGTGATTTGGGCAGGGCAGATACGCAGTATTTT | CATSDLGRADTQYF
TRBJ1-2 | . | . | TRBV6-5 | TGTGCCAGCAGTTACTCCGGCCAGGGGATCAACTATGGCTACACCTTC | CASSYSGQGINYGYTF
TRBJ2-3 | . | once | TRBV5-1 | TGCGCCAGCAGCCCCGGACTTAGCACAGATACGCAGTATTTT | CASSPGLSTDTQYF
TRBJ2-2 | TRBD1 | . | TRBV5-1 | TGCGCCAGCAGTATCGGACAGGGGGCTTCCGGGGAGCTGTTTTTT | CASSIGQGASGELFF
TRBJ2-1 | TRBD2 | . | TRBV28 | TGTGCCAGCAGTTTAGGCGGCCTAGCGGGAGGGGGTGACTACAATGAGCAGTTCTTC | CASSLGGLAGGGDYNEQFF
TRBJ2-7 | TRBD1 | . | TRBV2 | TGTGCCAGCAGTGATGCGGGACAGGGGTCCTACGAGCAGTACTTC | CASSDAGQGSYEQYF
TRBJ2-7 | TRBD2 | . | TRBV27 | TGTGCCAGCAGTTTATCCGGACTAGCGAACTACGAGCAGTACTTC | CASSLSGLANYEQYF
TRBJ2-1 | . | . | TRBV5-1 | TGCGCCAGCAGCTTGGACTCAGGACTCCTCAATGAGCAGTTCTTC | CASSLDSGLLNEQFF
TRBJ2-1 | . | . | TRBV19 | TGTGCCAGTAGTGGGCCGGACAGTATCAGGTTCTTC | CASSGPDSIRFF
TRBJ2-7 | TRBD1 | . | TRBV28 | TGTGCCAGCAGCCCCCCCGGTTTTATCAGGGGGCCATACTTC | CASSPPGFIRGPYF
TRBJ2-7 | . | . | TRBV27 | TGTGCCAGCAGTTTATCCGACTTCCGGGACAAAACCTACGAGCAGTACTTC | CASSLSDFRDKTYEQYF
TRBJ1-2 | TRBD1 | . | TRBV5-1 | TGCGCCAGCAGCCCTGACAGGGGGGTCGGTGGCTACACCTTC | CASSPDRGVGGYTF
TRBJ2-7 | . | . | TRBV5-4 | TGTGCCAGCAGCTTGAGGGCTAGCGCCGCCTACGAGCAGTACTTC | CASSLRASAAYEQYF
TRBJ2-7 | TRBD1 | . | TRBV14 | TGTGCCAGCAGCCAACCCAAAGACAGGGGGATCACCTACGAGCAGTACTTC | CASSQPKDRGITYEQYF
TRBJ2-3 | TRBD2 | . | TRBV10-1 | TGCGCCAGCACTATGGGACTAGCGGGAGGAGCGGATACGCAGTATTTT | CASTMGLAGGADTQYF